This T cell receptor (beta chain) was retrieved from a study of CD4 T cells in relation to SARS-CoV-2 and coronaviruses. Background on the study: The negative reference was HIV-1 Nef peptide pool or peptide-free culture.

Before the COVID-19 pandemic, during about 2010-2018, CD4+ T cells were taken from unexposed donors. Isolation of CD4+ T cells took place after approximately 10 days in culture. PBMCs were plated at fewer than 2.5 million per well in IL-2-containing medium. Half the medium was replaced with IL-2 medium on days 3 and 7. The germline gives CDR1 MNHEY, CDR2 SVGAGI. The CDR3 covers 15 residues. With V trimmed by 0 bases and J by 5 bases, 7 bases remained unmatched. The method was immunoSEQ multiplex PCR; TCRdb's version includes in-frame clones alone and lacks a portion of them. In the table there are 25,000 to 30,000 clones, 74% of which are singletons. This clone came up once. As yet, its antigen is unknown.

The chain is built from TRBV6-5 and TRBJ2-7, with TRBD2 matching 7 bases. The TCR originated in a human donor in good health. Sequenced material: CD4+ T cells from PBMCs, cultured in vitro. CDR3 residues: CASSYSGGSFDEQYF. The CDR3 nucleotides read TGTGCCAGCAGTTACTCGGGCGGGAGTTTCGACGAGCAGTACTTC.